This T cell receptor beta chain was captured in a study of identical twins. MiXCR, applied by TCRdb to the 5' RACE reads, yields one record per CDR3 protein. Seen here are fewer than 450,000 distinct CDR3 sequences, roughly 9% observed once, and the top ten hold approximately 8.9%. This clonotype was counted at least ten times. One junction end does not reproduce the germline sequence, and a read error may be involved. This CDR3 is built from 13 residues. Germline CDR1 reads SGHRS; CDR2 reads YFSETQ. The V call is TRBV5-1, the J call TRBJ1-5, with D unresolved. The sample was naive T cells sorted from blood. This clonotype originated in a woman between 45 and 65 years old in good health. The CDR3 sequence is CASSLDGNQPQHF. The CDR3 region has the DNA TGTGCCAGCAGCTTAGATGGGAATCAGCCCCAGCATTTT.